Listed here are 18 T cell receptor beta chains from one sample, sequenced in a study of the immune and genomic landscape of osteosarcoma. The post-treatment osteosarcoma tumors were primary, local recurrence or metastasis specimens from poor-prognosis patients. Sequenced by immunoSEQ multiplex PCR; TCRdb stores in-frame clones only, minus some. The sample holds some 4,400 clones; around 71% are singletons and the top ten take around 16%. The sample taken for sequencing was osteosarcoma tumor tissue from the femur. Source of these receptors: a human donor with osteosarcoma.

The V gene is TRBV10-3, the J gene TRBJ1-1; D not certain. The V gene's germline CDR1 is ENHRY and CDR2 SYGVKD. The CDR3 extends over 13 amino acids. Trimming pared 4 bases from V and 2 bases from J, leaving 8 bases between. CDR3 DNA sequence: TGTGCCATCAGTGTTAAGGAAAACACTGAAGCTTTCTTT. This codes for CAISVKENTEAFF.

J is TRBJ2-1 and V is TRBV2; 7 nucleotides match TRBD2. The CDR3 is 16 amino acids. With 10 bases clipped from V and 0 bases from J, the junction kept 12 bases outside the gene matches. Germline lookup yields CDR1 SNHLY and CDR2 FYNNEI. The CDR3 protein is CATNSLASGSYNEQFF. CDR3 in DNA: TGTGCCACTAATTCCCTCGCTAGCGGCTCCTACAATGAGCAGTTCTTC.

This chain links TRBV15 with TRBJ1-5, with 7 bases fitting TRBD1. Germline V CDR1 and CDR2: LNHNV, YYDKDF (reference sequence). The V and J ends lost 3 bases and 4 bases, in that order; junction bases with no gene match: 3. This CDR3 is built from 14 residues. CDR3 amino acids: CATSRGTANQPQHF. The CDR3 nucleotides read TGTGCCACCAGCAGGGGGACAGCTAATCAGCCCCAGCATTTT.

The chain combines TRBV9 with TRBJ2-2; no reliable D call. This CDR3 is built from 14 residues. V shed 5 bases and J shed 4 bases, with 12 bases lying between them. The germline V gene has CDR1 SGDLS and CDR2 YYNGEE. In DNA, the CDR3 is TGTGCCAGCAGGAGACGAGACACCACCGGGGAGCTGTTTTTT. Encoded protein: CASRRRDTTGELFF.

This chain uses TRBV18 with TRBJ1-1; D call uncertain. The V gene lost 3 bases and the J gene lost 11 bases, with 13 bases spanning the gap. The CDR3 extends over 12 amino acids. From germline, CDR1 is KGHSH and CDR2 LQKENI. The chain's CDR3 is CASSPTVQEAFF. CDR3 coding DNA: TGTGCCAGCTCACCGACGGTCCAAGAGGCTTTCTTT.

The chain links TRBV27 to TRBJ1-2, with 9 bases that match TRBD1. The CDR3 is 14 amino acids. From germline, CDR1 is MNHEY and CDR2 SMNVEV (reference sequence). V dropped 6 bases and J dropped 3; count of bases not matched to a gene: 5. CDR3 protein: CASSRTGGDYGYTF. DNA for the CDR3: TGTGCCAGCAGCCGAACAGGGGGCGACTATGGCTACACCTTC.

The V call is TRBV9, the J call TRBJ2-2; 7 nucleotides agree with TRBD2. Germline CDR1 SGDLS, CDR2 YYNGEE. V lost 0 bases and J lost 0; bases outside the gene matches: 2. This CDR3 has 16 amino acids. The CDR3 coding sequence is TGTGCCAGCAGCGTAGCGGCGGGAGCGAACACCGGGGAGCTGTTTTTT. Translating it yields CASSVAAGANTGELFF.

This clone showed up just once. Sequence at one end of the junction differs from germline and may be a read error. This sequence joins TRBV11-3 and TRBJ2-2, with D maybe TRBD2 (6 bases). The germline V gene has CDR1 SGHNT and CDR2 YENEEA. The CDR3 runs 14 residues. This chain's CDR3 is CASSLTPGDRGAVF. Written as DNA, the CDR3 is TGTGCCAGCAGCTTGACCCCGGGGGACCGGGGAGCTGTTTTT.

The chain couples TRBV7-8 to TRBJ2-1; D unclear. V lost 2 bases and J 7 bases, leaving 3 bases between the germline ends. This CDR3 contains 11 residues. Germline values: CDR1 SGHVS, CDR2 FQNEAQ. This chain's CDR3 is CASSLINEQFF. The CDR3 DNA is TGTGCCAGCAGCTTAATTAATGAGCAGTTCTTC.

This chain joins TRBV4-1 and TRBJ2-7; 7 nucleotides agree with TRBD2. The CDR3 runs 18 residues. After removal of 4 bases from V and 4 bases from J, the junction contained 19 bases not matched to a gene. Germline CDR1 MGHRA, CDR2 YSYEKL. As DNA, the CDR3 is TGCGCCAGCAGCCCCGCAGGAGCAGCGGGGCGTCCCCCGTACGAGCAGTACTTC. This encodes CASSPAGAAGRPPYEQYF.

This clone has a single count. The rearrangement links TRBV20-1 to TRBJ2-5; tentative D call: TRBD1 (5 bases). The CDR3 runs 11 residues. Germline values: CDR1 DFQATT, CDR2 SNEGSKA (reference sequence). Trimming removed 7 bases at V and 2 bases at J, with 8 bases between. For the CDR3, the DNA is TGCAGTGGACAGCATCAAGAGACCCAGTACTTC. As protein: CSGQHQETQYF.

The chain recombines TRBV7-9 with TRBJ2-1; either TRBD1 or TRBD2 may fit D (5 bases each). The CDR3 spans 17 residues. With 6 bases removed from V and 5 bases from J, the gap between germline ends came to 23 bases. CDR1 SEHNR and CDR2 FQNEAQ come from the germline V gene (reference sequence). CDR3 nucleotides: TGTGCCAGCAGTGGACTTCTAGGGGAGATCAAGGACAATGAGCAGTTCTTC. Amino acid sequence: CASSGLLGEIKDNEQFF.

Comment on this clone: The junction does not match germline at one end; this may be a read error. The chain employs TRBV19 and TRBJ2-3, with 8 bases lining up with TRBD2. Germline CDR1 is LNHDA and CDR2 is SQIVND (reference sequence). The CDR3 sequence is 15 residues long. For the CDR3, the DNA is TGTGCCAGCAGTATTAGCGGGATGAGCACAGATACGCAGTATTTT. It yields the protein CASSISGMSTDTQYF.

V gene TRBV5-8 combines with J gene TRBJ2-7; D not resolved. CDR3 size: 11 residues. Germline loops: CDR1 SGHTS, CDR2 YDEGEE. Between the trimmed V and J ends, which lost 7 bases and 1 base, there was a span of 6 bases. The CDR3 region has the DNA TGTGCCAGCGGCACATCCTACGAGCAGTACTTC. The encoded protein is CASGTSYEQYF.

J is TRBJ2-3 and V is TRBV11-1; possible D gene TRBD1, 6 bases. Germline loops: CDR1 SGHAT, CDR2 FQDESV (reference sequence). CDR3 length: 14 residues. V lost 1 base and J lost 1, with 6 bases in between. CDR3 coding DNA: TGTGCCAGCAGCTTAGAGGGGGGCACAGATACGCAGTATTTT. This gives the protein CASSLEGGTDTQYF.

The chain links TRBV7-3 to TRBJ2-2; D is undetermined. Between the trimmed V and J ends, which lost 1 base and 6 bases, there was a span of 6 bases. CDR1 is SGHTA, CDR2 FQGTGA, per germline. The CDR3 has 13 amino acids. Here the CDR3 reads CASSLIGPGELFF. Here the CDR3 DNA reads TGTGCCAGCAGCTTAATCGGCCCCGGGGAGCTGTTTTTT.

The chain combines TRBV11-3 with TRBJ2-1, with D possibly TRBD2 on 6 matching bases. V lost 1 base and J 2 bases, leaving 9 bases between the germline ends. CDR3 length equals 15 residues. Germline V lookup: CDR1 SGHNT, CDR2 YENEEA. The DNA for the CDR3 is TGTGCCAGCAGCTTAGGCGGGGAAACCTACAATGAGCAGTTCTTC. Translating it yields CASSLGGETYNEQFF.

V gene TRBV4-1 combines with J gene TRBJ2-7; 15 bases match TRBD2. This CDR3 has 16 amino acids. V was pared by 4 bases and J by 4 bases, with 5 bases of the junction left unmatched. Looked up from germline, CDR1 is MGHRA and CDR2 is YSYEKL. Here the CDR3 DNA reads TGCGCCAGCAGCCCCCTGGGACTAGCGGGAGGATACGAGCAGTACTTC. Encoded protein: CASSPLGLAGGYEQYF.